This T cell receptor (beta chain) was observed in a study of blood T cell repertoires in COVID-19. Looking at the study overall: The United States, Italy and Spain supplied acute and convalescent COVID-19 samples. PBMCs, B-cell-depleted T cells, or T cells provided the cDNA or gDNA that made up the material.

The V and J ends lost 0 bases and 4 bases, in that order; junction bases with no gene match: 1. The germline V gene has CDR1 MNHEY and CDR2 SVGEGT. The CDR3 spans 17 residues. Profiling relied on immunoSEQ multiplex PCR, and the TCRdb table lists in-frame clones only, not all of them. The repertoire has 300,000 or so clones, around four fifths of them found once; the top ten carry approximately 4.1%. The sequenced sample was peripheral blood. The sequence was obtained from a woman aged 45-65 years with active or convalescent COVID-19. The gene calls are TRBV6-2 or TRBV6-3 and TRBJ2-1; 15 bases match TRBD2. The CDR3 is CASSYSGTSGGYNEQFF. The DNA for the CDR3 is TGTGCCAGCAGTTACTCCGGGACTAGCGGGGGGTACAATGAGCAGTTCTTC.